This paragraph reports one T cell receptor beta chain. The data belong to a study of T cell clones after liver transplantation. Unmatched junction bases numbered 7, after V lost 3 bases and J lost 7 bases. The CDR3 is 14 amino acids. In germline, CDR1 is MDHEN, CDR2 SYDVKM. Assay used: immunoSEQ multiplex PCR; TCRdb lists only in-frame clones, some missing. The repertoire consists of 18,000 or so clones, with roughly nine tenths occurring once and the leading ten covering 10% to 15%. Sequencing used CD8+ T cells from blood, obtained approximately 3.5 years after liver transplant. The TCR originated in a human patient who received a liver transplant. Some T cells may be provided by the graft donor. The chain combines TRBV28 with TRBJ2-7; 9 positions match TRBD1. CDR3 sequence reads: CASSFGTGLGEQYF. CDR3 sequence (DNA): TGTGCCAGCAGTTTTGGGACAGGGCTCGGAGAGCAGTACTTC.